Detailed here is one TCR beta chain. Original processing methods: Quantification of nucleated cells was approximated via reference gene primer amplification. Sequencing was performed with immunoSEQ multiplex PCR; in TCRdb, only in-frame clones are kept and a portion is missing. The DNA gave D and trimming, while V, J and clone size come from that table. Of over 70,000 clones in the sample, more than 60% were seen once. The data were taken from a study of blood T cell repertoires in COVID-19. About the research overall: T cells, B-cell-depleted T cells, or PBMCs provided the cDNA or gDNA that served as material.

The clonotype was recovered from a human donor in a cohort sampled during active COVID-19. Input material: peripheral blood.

The CDR3 DNA is TGTGCCAGCAGGGAGAGCGGGAGTGGCTACAATGAGCAGTTCTTC. Protein product: CASRESGSGYNEQFF. This rearrangement joins TRBV28 to TRBJ2-1; 8 nucleotides line up with TRBD2. CDR1 is MDHEN and CDR2 is SYDVKM in the germline V gene. The trim removed 6 bases at V and 3 bases at J, leaving 7 bases unmatched. The CDR3 spans 15 residues.